This TCR beta chain was profiled in a study of shared clonotypes between healthy human individuals. General study points: Relative to clonotypes present in all four donors, those not shared had lower generation probabilities.

Using immunoSEQ multiplex PCR, the repertoire was profiled, and TCRdb retains in-frame clones only, with some absent. The sample includes over a million clones, 75% to 85% of them seen just once. With regard to this clone: Its antigen is still unknown.

V lost 0 bases and J lost 6; bases outside the gene matches: 7. This CDR3 has 16 residues. CDR1 is SGHRS, CDR2 YFSETQ, per germline. The origin of this receptor is a young man in good health. Some clones in this sample may be carry-over from other donors' samples. Sequencing used memory CD4+ T cells from PBMCs. The subset denotes: CD45RA-negative fraction. This chain joins TRBV5-1 and TRBJ2-4; TRBD2 matches 9 bases. CDR3 in DNA: TGCGCCAGCAGCTTGGCCCCGGCTAGCGGGGTAAACATTCAGTACTTC. This gives the protein CASSLAPASGVNIQYF.